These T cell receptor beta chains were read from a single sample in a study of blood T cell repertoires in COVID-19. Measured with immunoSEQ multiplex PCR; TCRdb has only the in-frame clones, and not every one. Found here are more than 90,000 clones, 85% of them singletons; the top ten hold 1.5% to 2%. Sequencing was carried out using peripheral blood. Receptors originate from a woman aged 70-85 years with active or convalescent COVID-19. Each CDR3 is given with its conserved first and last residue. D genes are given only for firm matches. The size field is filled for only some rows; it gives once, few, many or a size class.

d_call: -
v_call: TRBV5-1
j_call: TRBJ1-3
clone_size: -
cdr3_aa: CASSQDSAGNTIYF
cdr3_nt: TGCGCCAGCAGCCAGGACAGCGCTGGAAACACCATATATTTT

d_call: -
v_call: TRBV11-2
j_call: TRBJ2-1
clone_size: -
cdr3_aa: CASSPETAYNEQFF
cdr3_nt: TGTGCCAGCAGCCCTGAGACAGCCTACAATGAGCAGTTCTTC

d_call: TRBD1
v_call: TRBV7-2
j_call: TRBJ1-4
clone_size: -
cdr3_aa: CASSLDRGSGEKLFF
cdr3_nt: TGTGCCAGCAGCTTAGACAGGGGATCGGGTGAAAAACTGTTTTTT

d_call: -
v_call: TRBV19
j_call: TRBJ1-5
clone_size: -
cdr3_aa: CASKYQGRSNQPQHF
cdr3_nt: TGTGCCAGTAAATATCAAGGGAGAAGCAATCAGCCCCAGCATTTT

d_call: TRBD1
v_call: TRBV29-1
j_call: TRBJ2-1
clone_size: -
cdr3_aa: CSVARDRQDEQFF
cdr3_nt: TGCAGCGTTGCCCGGGACAGGCAAGATGAGCAGTTCTTC

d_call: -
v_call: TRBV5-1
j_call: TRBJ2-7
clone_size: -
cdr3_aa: CASSGQHYEQYF
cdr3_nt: TGCGCCAGCAGTGGGCAACACTACGAGCAGTACTTC

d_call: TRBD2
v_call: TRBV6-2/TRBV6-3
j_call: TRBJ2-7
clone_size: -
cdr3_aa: CASSYWTSGKDEQYF
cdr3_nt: TGTGCCAGCAGTTACTGGACTAGCGGGAAGGACGAGCAGTACTTC

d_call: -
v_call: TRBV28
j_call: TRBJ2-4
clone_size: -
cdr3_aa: CASSLLGTLAKNIQYF
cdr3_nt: TGTGCCAGCAGTTTACTTGGGACATTAGCCAAAAACATTCAGTACTTC

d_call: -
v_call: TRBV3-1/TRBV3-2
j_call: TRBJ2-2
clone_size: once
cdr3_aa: CASSQNRVTGELFF
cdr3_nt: TGTGCCAGCAGTCAAAACAGGGTCACCGGGGAGCTGTTTTTT

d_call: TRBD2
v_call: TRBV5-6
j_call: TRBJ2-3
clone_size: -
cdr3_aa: CASSLIAGGLTDTQYF
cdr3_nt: TGTGCCAGCAGCTTGATAGCGGGGGGACTCACAGATACGCAGTATTTT

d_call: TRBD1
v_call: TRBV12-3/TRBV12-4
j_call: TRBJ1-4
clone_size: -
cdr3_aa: CASRQGANEKLFF
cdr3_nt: TGTGCCAGCAGACAGGGGGCTAATGAAAAACTGTTTTTT

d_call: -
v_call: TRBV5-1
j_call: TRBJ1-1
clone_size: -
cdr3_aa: CASSTDSNMAEAFF
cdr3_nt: TGCGCCAGCAGCACGGACTCTAATATGGCTGAAGCTTTCTTT

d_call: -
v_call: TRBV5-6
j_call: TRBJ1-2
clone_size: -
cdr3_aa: CASSRGGSTMAGYTF
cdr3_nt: TGTGCCAGCAGCCGCGGGGGCTCAACTATGGCAGGCTACACCTTC

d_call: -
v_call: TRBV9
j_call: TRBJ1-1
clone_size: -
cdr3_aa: CASSVVGSNTEAFF
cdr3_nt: TGTGCCAGCAGCGTAGTCGGGTCGAACACTGAAGCTTTCTTT

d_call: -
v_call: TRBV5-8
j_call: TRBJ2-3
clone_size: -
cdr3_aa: CASSQPGADTQYF
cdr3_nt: TGTGCCAGCAGTCAACCCGGGGCAGATACGCAGTATTTT

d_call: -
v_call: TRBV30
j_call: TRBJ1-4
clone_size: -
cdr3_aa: CAWSDPIGRGGNEKLFF
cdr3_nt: TGTGCCTGGAGTGACCCAATCGGACGCGGGGGCAATGAAAAACTGTTTTTT

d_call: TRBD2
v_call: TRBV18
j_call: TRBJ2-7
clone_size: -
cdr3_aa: CASSLAGGGYEQYF
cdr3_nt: TGTGCCAGCTCACTAGCGGGGGGAGGCTACGAGCAGTACTTC

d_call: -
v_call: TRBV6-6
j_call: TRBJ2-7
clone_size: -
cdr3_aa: CASRPRQASLGEQYF
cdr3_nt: TGTGCCAGCAGACCGAGACAGGCCTCTTTGGGGGAGCAGTACTTC

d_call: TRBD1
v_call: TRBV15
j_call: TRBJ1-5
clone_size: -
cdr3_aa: CATSPGTGGSNQPQHF
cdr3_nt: TGTGCCACCAGTCCCGGGACAGGGGGAAGCAATCAGCCCCAGCATTTT

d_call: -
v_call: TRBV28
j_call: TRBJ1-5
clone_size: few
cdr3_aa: CASSTGLGNQPQHF
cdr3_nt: TGTGCCAGCAGCACAGGGTTGGGCAATCAGCCCCAGCATTTT

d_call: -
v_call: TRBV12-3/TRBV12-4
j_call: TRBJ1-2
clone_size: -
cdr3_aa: CASRDTNYGYTF
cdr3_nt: TGTGCCAGCAGGGACACGAACTATGGCTACACCTTC

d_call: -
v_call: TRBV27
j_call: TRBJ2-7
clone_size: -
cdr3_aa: CASRGLTPYEQYF
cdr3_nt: TGTGCCAGCAGGGGGCTCACCCCCTACGAGCAGTACTTC

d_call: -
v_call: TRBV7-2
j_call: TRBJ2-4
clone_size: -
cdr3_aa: CASSSFYGTKAKNIQYF
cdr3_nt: TGTGCCAGCAGCTCGTTTTACGGGACAAAAGCCAAAAACATTCAGTACTTC

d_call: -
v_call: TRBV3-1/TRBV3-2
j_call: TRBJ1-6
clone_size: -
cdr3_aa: CASSLLNNSPLHF
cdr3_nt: TGTGCCAGCAGCCTCCTTAATAATTCACCCCTCCACTTT

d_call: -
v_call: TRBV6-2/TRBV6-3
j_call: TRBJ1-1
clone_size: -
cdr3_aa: CASSPRGGEAFF
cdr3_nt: TGTGCCAGCAGTCCCCGGGGAGGTGAAGCTTTCTTT

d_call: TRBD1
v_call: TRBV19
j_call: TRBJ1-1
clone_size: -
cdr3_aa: CASSIMGTGDTEAFF
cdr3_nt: TGTGCCAGTAGTATTATGGGAACAGGGGACACTGAAGCTTTCTTT

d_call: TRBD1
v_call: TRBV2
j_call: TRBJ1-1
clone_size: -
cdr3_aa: CASRGTGGKAFF
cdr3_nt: TGTGCCAGCAGGGGGACAGGGGGAAAAGCTTTCTTT

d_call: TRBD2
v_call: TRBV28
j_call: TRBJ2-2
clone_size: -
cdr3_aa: CASSKQVAGGRELFF
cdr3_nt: TGTGCCAGCAGCAAACAGGTAGCGGGAGGCCGGGAGCTGTTTTTT

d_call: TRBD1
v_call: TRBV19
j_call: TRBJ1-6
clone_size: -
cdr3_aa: CASSTRRGQGTNISPLHF
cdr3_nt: TGTGCCAGTAGTACCCGACGGGGACAGGGAACCAACATTTCACCCCTCCACTTT

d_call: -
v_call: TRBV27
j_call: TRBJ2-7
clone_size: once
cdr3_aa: CASRGWGRPDHYEQYF
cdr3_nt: TGTGCCAGCAGAGGGTGGGGCAGGCCGGACCACTACGAGCAGTACTTC

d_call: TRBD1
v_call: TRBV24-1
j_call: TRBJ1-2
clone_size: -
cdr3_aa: CATSDSPRAGTGAIANYGYTF
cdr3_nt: TGTGCCACCAGTGATAGCCCGCGGGCGGGGACAGGGGCCATAGCTAACTATGGCTACACCTTC

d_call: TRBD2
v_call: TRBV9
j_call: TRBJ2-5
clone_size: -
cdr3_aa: CASSVSGEETQYF
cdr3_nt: TGTGCCAGCAGCGTAAGCGGGGAGGAGACCCAGTACTTC

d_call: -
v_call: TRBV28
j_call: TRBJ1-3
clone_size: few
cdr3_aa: CASSLSGRGSGNTIYF
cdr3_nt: TGTGCCAGCAGTTTGTCCGGCAGGGGCTCTGGAAACACCATATATTTT

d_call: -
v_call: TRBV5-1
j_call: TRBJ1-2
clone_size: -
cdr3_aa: CASSPDGGDGYTF
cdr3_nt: TGCGCCAGCAGCCCGGATGGGGGGGATGGCTACACCTTC

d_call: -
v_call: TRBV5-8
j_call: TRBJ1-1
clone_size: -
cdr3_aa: CASSLGRPNTEAFF
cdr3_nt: TGTGCCAGCAGCTTGGGGAGGCCGAACACTGAAGCTTTCTTT

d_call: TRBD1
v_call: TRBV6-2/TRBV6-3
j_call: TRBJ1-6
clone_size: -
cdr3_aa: CASSRDRGSNSPLHF
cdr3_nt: TGTGCCAGCAGTCGCGACAGGGGAAGTAATTCACCCCTCCACTTT

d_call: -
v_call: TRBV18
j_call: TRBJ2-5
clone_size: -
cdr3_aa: CASSPRPETQYF
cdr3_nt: TGTGCCAGCTCACCACGTCCTGAGACCCAGTACTTC

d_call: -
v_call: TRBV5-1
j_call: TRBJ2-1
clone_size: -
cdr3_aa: CASSLVVSSYNEQFF
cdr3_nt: TGCGCCAGCAGCTTGGTGGTGAGCTCCTACAATGAGCAGTTCTTC

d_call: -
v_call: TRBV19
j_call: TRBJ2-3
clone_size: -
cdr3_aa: CASKGRQEPWLDTQYF
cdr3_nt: TGTGCCAGTAAAGGGAGACAGGAGCCATGGCTGGATACGCAGTATTTT

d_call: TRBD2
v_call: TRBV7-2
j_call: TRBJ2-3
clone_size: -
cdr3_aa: CASSASSGGPDTQYF
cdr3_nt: TGTGCCAGCAGCGCATCTAGCGGGGGGCCAGATACGCAGTATTTT

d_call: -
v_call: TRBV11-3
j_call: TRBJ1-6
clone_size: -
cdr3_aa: CASSLDYSSPLHF
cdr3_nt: TGTGCCAGCAGCTTAGATTATAGTTCACCCCTCCACTTT

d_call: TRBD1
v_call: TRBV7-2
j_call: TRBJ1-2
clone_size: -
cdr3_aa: CASSRDRIGGYTF
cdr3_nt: TGTGCCAGCAGCCGGGACAGGATAGGAGGCTACACCTTC